One sample yielded the 10 T cell receptor beta chains listed below, sequenced in a study of T cells in women clearing cervical HPV infection (dated by TCRdb to 2016 to 2019). Preparation of the library involved the immunoSEQ multiplex PCR assay. TCRdb took this table from immuneACCESS and kept in-frame rearrangements with V and J called. Such tables lack part of the clones; where checked against another copy, unresolved V genes explain under half of the gap, and the rest is unexplained. The sample's table covers fewer than 35,000 clones. The ten top clones hold more than 4% of the sample. Sequenced material: blood buffy coat. These receptors came from a woman aged 18 to 75 with a cervical HPV16 infection that either progressed to CIN3+ or cleared (not recorded which).

As to this clone: The CDR3 is cut off 3 residues early in the read; its end comes from the germline J gene. This chain joins TRBV19 and TRBJ1-6; 8 bases match TRBD1. The CDR3 covers 13 residues. The trim removed 6 bases at V and 8 bases at J, leaving 3 bases unmatched. The germline V gene has CDR1 LNHDA and CDR2 SQIVND (reference sequence). Partial CDR3 DNA: TGTGCCAGTAGGGGACAGGAAGATTCACCC. Translated: CASRGQEDSP. The CDR3 as a whole reads CASRGQEDSPLHF.

In regard to this clone: From the germline J gene comes the end of the CDR3, since the read stops 3 residues before it. This chain joins TRBV20-1 and TRBJ2-7, with D possibly being TRBD2 (6 bases). Looked up from germline, CDR1 is DFQATT and CDR2 is SNEGSKA (reference sequence). This CDR3 is built from 15 residues. Trimming shortened V by 6 bases and J by 2 bases, and 20 bases separated the two germline ends. The CDR3 loop reads CSAETQVGGAYEQYF. CDR3 bases read: TGCAGTGCAGAAACTCAAGTGGGGGGTGCCTACGAG.

To note about this clone: The read is 3 residues too short to cover the CDR3 end, so that end is filled in from the germline J gene. This sequence joins TRBV6-2 or TRBV6-3 and TRBJ1-4, with D unclear. The CDR3 totals 16 residues. CDR1 is MNHEY, CDR2 SVGEGT, per germline. Trimming shortened V by 4 bases and J by 0 bases, and 12 bases separated the two germline ends. The DNA read from the CDR3 is TGTGCCAGCAGTTCACGACTCACGGCAACTAATGAAAAA. Translated, it gives CASSSRLTATNEK. The complete CDR3 reads CASSSRLTATNEKLFF.

Details on this clone: Read coverage stops 3 residues before the CDR3 terminus; the germline J gene supplies the remainder. The V and J genes are TRBV7-9 and TRBJ2-3, with D maybe TRBD1 (5 bases). The V gene lost 0 bases and the J gene lost 3 bases, with 10 bases spanning the gap. Germline V gives CDR1 SEHNR, CDR2 FQNEAQ (reference sequence). There are 15 residues in the CDR3. Partial CDR3 DNA: TGTGCCAGCAGCTTAGCGACCAGGGCAACAGATACG. Its protein product is CASSLATRATDT. The entire CDR3 protein is CASSLATRATDTQYF.

Notes on this clone: The CDR3 extends 3 residues past the end of the read, so its final part is completed from the germline J gene. The rearrangement links TRBV5-1 to TRBJ1-1; 10 bases line up with TRBD1. The CDR3 covers 15 residues. The germline V gene encodes CDR1 SGHRS and CDR2 YFSETQ. V was clipped by 4 bases and J by 5 bases; unmatched bases: 8. Partial CDR3 DNA: TGCGCCAGCAGCAGGCCCGGGACAGGGGCGACTGAA. Translation: CASSRPGTGATE. The whole CDR3 protein reads CASSRPGTGATEAFF.

Notes on this clone: The read ends 3 residues early relative to the CDR3; the germline J gene fills the gap. The chain recombines TRBV7-9 with TRBJ1-2; D remains ambiguous. The CDR3 has 15 amino acids. CDR1 and CDR2 (germline): SEHNR, FQNEAQ (reference sequence). CDR3 amino acids: CASSFQEAAKNIYTF. CDR3 DNA (partial): TGTGCCAGCAGCTTTCAGGAGGCAGCCAAAAACATC.

A note on this clone: Coverage ceases 3 residues before the CDR3 finishes, and the germline J gene fills in the end. J is TRBJ1-2 and V is TRBV19; D is possibly TRBD1 (5 bases). The CDR3 is 12 amino acids. Trimming took off 6 bases at V and 6 bases at J, with 11 bases between the two ends. Germline V gene data show CDR1 as LNHDA and CDR2 as SQIVND (reference sequence). This chain's CDR3 is CASSRAGNGYTF. The sequenced CDR3 bases are TGTGCCAGTAGCAGGGCCGGGAATGGC. The full variable domain, rest sourced from reference TRBV19 and TRBJ1-2, is DGGITQSPKYLFRKEGQNVTLSCEQNLNHDAMYWYRQDPGQGLRLIYYSQIVNDFQKGDIAEGYSVSREKKESFPLTVTSAQKNPTAFYLCASSRAGNGYTFGSGTRLTVV.

Comments on this clone: The read stops 3 residues short of the end of the CDR3; the missing end is completed from the germline J gene. The chain recombines TRBV5-1 with TRBJ1-2, with 8 bases fitting TRBD1. Looked up from germline, CDR1 is SGHRS and CDR2 is YFSETQ. The ends lost 0 bases at V and 4 bases at J; junction bases unmatched: 5. CDR3 length: 15 residues. The CDR3: CASSLGDRSSYGYTF. The sequenced CDR3 bases are TGCGCCAGCAGCTTGGGGGACAGGTCGAGCTATGGC.

Regarding this clone: The read ends 3 residues before the CDR3 terminus; that terminus is restored from the germline J gene. V usage is TRBV5-4 and J usage is TRBJ2-5; 9 bases map to TRBD1. V lost 0 bases, J lost 4 bases, and 4 bases stayed unmatched. The CDR3 is 15 amino acids. Germline CDR1 SGHNT, CDR2 YYREEE (reference sequence). The CDR3 sequence is CASSLADRGIETQYF. CDR3 DNA (partial): TGTGCCAGCAGCTTGGCGGACAGGGGAATAGAGACC. The full variable domain, rest sourced from reference TRBV5-4 and TRBJ2-5, is ETGVTQSPTHLIKTRGQQVTLRCSSQSGHNTVSWYQQALGQGPQFIFQYYREEENGRGNFPPRFSGLQFPNYSSELNVNALELDDSALYLCASSLADRGIETQYFGPGTRLLVL.

Note on this clone: The CDR3 end falls 3 residues outside the read, so it is completed with the germline J gene. This chain connects TRBV5-1 to TRBJ1-1; TRBD1 matches 7 bases. The V gene's germline CDR1 is SGHRS and CDR2 YFSETQ. The CDR3 extends over 14 amino acids. V shed 5 bases and J 5 bases; nucleotides not matched to a gene: 9. The CDR3 here is CASRGDSGRTEAFF. Partial CDR3 DNA: TGCGCCAGCAGGGGGGACAGTGGTAGGACTGAA.